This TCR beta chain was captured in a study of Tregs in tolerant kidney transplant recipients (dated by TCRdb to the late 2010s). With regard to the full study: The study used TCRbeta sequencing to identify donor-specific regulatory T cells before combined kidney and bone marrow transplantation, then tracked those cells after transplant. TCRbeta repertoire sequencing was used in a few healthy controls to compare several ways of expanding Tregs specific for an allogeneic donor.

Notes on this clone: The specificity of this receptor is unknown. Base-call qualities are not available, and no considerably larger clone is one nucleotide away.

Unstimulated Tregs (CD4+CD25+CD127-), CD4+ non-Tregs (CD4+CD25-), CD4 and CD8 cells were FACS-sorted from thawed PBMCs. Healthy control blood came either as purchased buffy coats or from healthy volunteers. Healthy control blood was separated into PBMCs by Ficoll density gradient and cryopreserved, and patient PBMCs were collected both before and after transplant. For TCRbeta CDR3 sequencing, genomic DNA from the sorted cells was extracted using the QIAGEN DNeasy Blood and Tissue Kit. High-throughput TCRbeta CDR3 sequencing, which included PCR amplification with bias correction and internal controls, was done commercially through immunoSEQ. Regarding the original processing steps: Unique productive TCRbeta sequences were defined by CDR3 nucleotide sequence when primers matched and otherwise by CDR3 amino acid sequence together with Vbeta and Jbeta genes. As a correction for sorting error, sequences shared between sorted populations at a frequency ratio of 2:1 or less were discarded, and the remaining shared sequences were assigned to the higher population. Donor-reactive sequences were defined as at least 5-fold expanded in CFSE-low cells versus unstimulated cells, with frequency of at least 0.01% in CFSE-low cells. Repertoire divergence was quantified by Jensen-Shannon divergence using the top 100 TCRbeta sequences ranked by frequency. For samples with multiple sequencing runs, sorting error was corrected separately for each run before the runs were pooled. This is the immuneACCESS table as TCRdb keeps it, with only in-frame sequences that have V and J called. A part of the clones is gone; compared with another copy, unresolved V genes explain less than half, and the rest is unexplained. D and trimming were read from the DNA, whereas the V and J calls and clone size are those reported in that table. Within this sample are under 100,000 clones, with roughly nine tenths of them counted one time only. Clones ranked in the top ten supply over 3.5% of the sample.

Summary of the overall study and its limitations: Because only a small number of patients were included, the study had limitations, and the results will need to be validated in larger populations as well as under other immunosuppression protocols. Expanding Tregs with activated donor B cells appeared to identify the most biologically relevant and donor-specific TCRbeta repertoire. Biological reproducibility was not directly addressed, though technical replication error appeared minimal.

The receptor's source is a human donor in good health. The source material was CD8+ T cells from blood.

CDR3 protein: CASSDHNEQFF. The DNA reads as follows: TGCGCCAGCAGTGACCACAATGAGCAGTTCTTC. Recombination linked TRBV10-2 to TRBJ2-1; no D segment can be confidently identified. Via the germline V gene, CDR1 is WSHSY and CDR2 SAAADI. The CDR3 starts with the cysteine, ends with the phenylalanine, and has 11 residues. Just the 33-base CDR3 DNA is kept, in frame starting at base 1. Relative to germline, V is 3 bases shorter and J is 5 bases shorter, with 2 bases between their ends.